The clone carrying this TCR beta chain was detected many times. What it binds is not known. Via MiXCR, TCRdb re-called the multiplex PCR reads, giving one row per CDR3 protein. The sample holds some 100,000 distinct CDR3 sequences, roughly 20% seen once. The lymph nodes were axillary draining lymph nodes from breast cancer patients. This entry belongs to a study of breast tumors, draining lymph nodes, adjacent tissues. Study-level findings and limits: The data were judged consistent with most tumor T cells coming from lymph node and expanding in tumor. Tumors had less TCR diversity than lymph nodes, more than nontumor tissue. Luminal-like breast cancer showed significantly higher tumor–nontumor repertoire similarity than basal-like. Data only fit, rather than demonstrated, lymph node origin of most tumor T cells.

The length of the CDR3 is 17 residues. The germline V gene encodes CDR1 SEHNR and CDR2 FQNEAQ (reference sequence). V lost 5 bases, J lost 0 bases, and 13 bases stayed unmatched. J is TRBJ2-7 and V is TRBV7-9, with 7 bases identical to TRBD2. The material sequenced was axillary lymph node tissue. This clonotype was sampled from a female donor with breast cancer. Some clones in this sample may be carry-over from other donors' samples. CDR3 region: CASSPALGAGLSYEQYF. In nucleotides, the CDR3 is TGTGCCAGCAGCCCTGCACTGGGAGCGGGACTCTCCTACGAGCAGTACTTC.